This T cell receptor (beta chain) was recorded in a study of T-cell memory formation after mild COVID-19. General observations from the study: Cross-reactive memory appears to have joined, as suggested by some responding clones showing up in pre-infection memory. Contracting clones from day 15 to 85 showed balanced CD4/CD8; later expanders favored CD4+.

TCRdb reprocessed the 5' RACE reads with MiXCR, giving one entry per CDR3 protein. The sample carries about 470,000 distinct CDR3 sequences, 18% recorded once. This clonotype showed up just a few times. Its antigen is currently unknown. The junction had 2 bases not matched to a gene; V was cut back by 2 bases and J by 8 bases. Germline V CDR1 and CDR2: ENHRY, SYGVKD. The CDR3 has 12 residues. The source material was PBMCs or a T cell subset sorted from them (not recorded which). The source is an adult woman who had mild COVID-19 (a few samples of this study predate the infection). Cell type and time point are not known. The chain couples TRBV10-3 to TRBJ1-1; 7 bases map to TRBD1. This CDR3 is CAISEGQVEAFF. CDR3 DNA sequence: TGTGCCATCAGTGAGGGACAGGTGGAAGCTTTCTTT.